What follows describes a single TCR beta chain. Antigen specificity is unknown. The sample is drawn from a study of response to subunit inactivated influenza vaccine. General study points: A suggestion made by the authors is that each seasonal influenza vaccination recruits few new T cells.

A single record per CDR3 protein comes from TCRdb applying MiXCR to the RT-PCR reads. The sample contains about 480,000 distinct CDR3 sequences, about 10% of which appear only once. The origin of this receptor is a man aged 45-60 years who received an inactivated influenza vaccine. This material consisted of PBMCs from blood, taken about 6 weeks after vaccination.

The chain's CDR3 is CASSLAQMHTDTQYF. The CDR3 DNA follows: TGCGCCAGCAGCTTAGCCCAAATGCACACAGATACGCAGTATTTT. The V call is TRBV5-1, the J call TRBJ2-3; no definite D call. Trimming removed 2 bases from V and 2 bases from J, with 12 bases in between. The germline V gene encodes CDR1 SGHRS and CDR2 YFSETQ. This CDR3 has 15 amino acids.